Each of the 19 T cell receptor beta chains below was sequenced from the same sample in a study of blood T cell repertoires in COVID-19. Sequencing was performed with immunoSEQ multiplex PCR; in TCRdb, only in-frame clones are kept and a portion is missing. Of some 180,000 clones listed, more than 80% are singletons. The sequencing input was PBMCs or T cells enriched from blood (not recorded which). These receptors originate from a man in his forties who had recovered from COVID-19.

The V call is TRBV6-5, the J call TRBJ1-5; D perhaps matches TRBD1 (6 bases). Trimming shortened V by 5 bases and J by 2 bases, and 13 bases separated the two germline ends. Germline values: CDR1 MNHEY, CDR2 SVGAGI. This CDR3 is 15 amino acids long. The CDR3: CASSLTAGGNQPQHF. The DNA for the CDR3 is TGTGCCAGCAGTCTAACGGCAGGGGGCAATCAGCCCCAGCATTTT.

The V and J genes are TRBV19 and TRBJ1-2; 9 bases are shared with TRBD1. V was pared by 3 bases and J by 0 bases, with 2 bases of the junction left unmatched. The germline CDR1 and CDR2 sequences are LNHDA and SQIVND (reference sequence). This CDR3 is built from 15 residues. The CDR3 nucleotides read TGTGCCAGTAGTATGGGGGACAGGGCTAACTATGGCTACACCTTC. This encodes CASSMGDRANYGYTF. Full variable domain (remainder filled in from reference TRBV19 and TRBJ1-2): DGGITQSPKYLFRKEGQNVTLSCEQNLNHDAMYWYRQDPGQGLRLIYYSQIVNDFQKGDIAEGYSVSREKKESFPLTVTSAQKNPTAFYLCASSMGDRANYGYTFGSGTRLTVV.

The chain links TRBV28 to TRBJ1-1; D uncertain. V gave up 1 base and J gave up 5 bases, with 8 bases separating them. CDR1 and CDR2 (germline): MDHEN, SYDVKM. The CDR3 runs to 13 residues. The CDR3 nucleotides read TGTGCCAGCAGTTTATTTGCGGAGACTGAAGCTTTCTTT. Its translation: CASSLFAETEAFF.

The V gene is TRBV19, the J gene TRBJ1-5; D might be TRBD1 (5 bases). V shed 6 bases and J shed 5 bases, with 17 bases lying between them. Germline V gene data show CDR1 as LNHDA and CDR2 as SQIVND (reference sequence). CDR3 size: 15 residues. CDR3 DNA sequence: TGTGCCAGTAGCTTATGGGGGGGAAGTCATCAGCCCCAGCATTTT. Protein: CASSLWGGSHQPQHF.

This chain connects TRBV6-6 to TRBJ1-3; possible D gene TRBD1, 6 bases. The CDR3 is 14 residues long. Between the trimmed V and J ends, which lost 7 bases and 4 bases, there was a span of 14 bases. Germline V gene sequence: CDR1 MNHNY, CDR2 SVGAGI (reference sequence). The CDR3 sequence is CASNWGQGGNTIYF. The CDR3 nucleotides read TGTGCCAGCAATTGGGGCCAGGGGGGAAACACCATATATTTT.

The chain recombines TRBV7-9 with TRBJ2-7; weak D call: TRBD1 (6 bases). Germline V gives CDR1 SEHNR, CDR2 FQNEAQ (reference sequence). The CDR3 has 14 residues. Trimming took off 5 bases at V and 4 bases at J, with 15 bases between the two ends. CDR3: CASSHPGQPYEQYF. DNA of the CDR3: TGTGCCAGCAGCCATCCGGGACAACCTTACGAGCAGTACTTC.

The V call is TRBV27, the J call TRBJ2-7; tentative D call: TRBD1 (5 bases). The CDR3 consists of 15 residues. Per germline, CDR1 MNHEY and CDR2 SMNVEV (reference sequence). Trimming shortened V by 2 bases and J by 2 bases, and 13 bases separated the two germline ends. CDR3 DNA sequence: TGTGCCAGCAGTTTAGGTTATGGGGCAACCTACGAGCAGTACTTC. It codes for CASSLGYGATYEQYF.

This clone was picked up a small number of times. The chain employs TRBV27 and TRBJ2-7, with D uncertain. Germline V gene data show CDR1 as MNHEY and CDR2 as SMNVEV (reference sequence). V lost 6 bases and J lost 8, with 17 bases in between. The CDR3 runs to 13 residues. The DNA for the CDR3 is TGTGCCAGCAGCGATAGATCCAGAGCGCAGCAGTACTTC. Amino acid sequence: CASSDRSRAQQYF.

The chain employs TRBV6-5 and TRBJ1-5, with unresolved D. From germline, CDR1 is MNHEY and CDR2 SVGAGI. The CDR3 consists of 14 residues. Trimming removed 10 bases from V and 2 bases from J, with 15 bases in between. The CDR3 DNA is TGTGCCACCGCAGCGAGGGTCGGCAATCAGCCCCAGCATTTT. Amino acid sequence: CATAARVGNQPQHF.

This chain joins TRBV18 and TRBJ1-1; tentatively, D is TRBD1 (5 bases). CDR1 and CDR2 from the germline V gene are KGHSH and LQKENI. CDR3 length equals 16 residues. Trimming took off 0 bases at V and 5 bases at J, with 16 bases between the two ends. The CDR3 coding sequence is TGTGCCAGCTCACCACCGACAGTTGGTTTTAGGACTGAAGCTTTCTTT. It codes for CASSPPTVGFRTEAFF. Supplemented by reference TRBV18 and TRBJ1-1, the full variable domain reads NAGVMQNPRHLVRRRGQEARLRCSPMKGHSHVYWYRQLPEEGLKFMVYLQKENIIDESGMPKERFSAEFPKEGPSILRIQQVVRGDSAAYFCASSPPTVGFRTEAFFGQGTRLTVV.

This chain connects TRBV12-3 or TRBV12-4 to TRBJ1-1; D gene ambiguous. The CDR3 is 8 amino acids. V lost 8 bases and J lost 10, with 5 bases in between. The CDR3 is CASPGAFF. CDR3 DNA: TGTGCCAGCCCGGGAGCTTTCTTT.

The rearrangement joins TRBV11-3 to TRBJ1-2, with 7 bases that match TRBD1. This CDR3 is built from 12 residues. Germline V gene lookup returns CDR1 SGHNT and CDR2 YENEEA. With 5 bases clipped from V and 5 bases from J, the junction kept 2 bases outside the gene matches. CDR3: CASSGTVYGYTF. CDR3 bases: TGTGCCAGCAGCGGGACAGTATATGGCTACACCTTC. Full variable domain (rest looked up from reference TRBV11-3 and TRBJ1-2): EAGVVQSPRYKIIEKKQPVAFWCNPISGHNTLYWYLQNLGQGPELLIRYENEEAVDDSQLPKDRFSAERLKGVDSTLKIQPAELGDSAVYLCASSGTVYGYTFGSGTRLTVV.

CDR3 in amino acids: CASSDDPGRGYGYTF. In DNA, the CDR3 is TGTGCCAGCAGCGATGACCCGGGAAGAGGCTATGGCTACACCTTC. The gene calls are TRBV5-5 and TRBJ1-2; D unclear. CDR1 and CDR2 (germline): SGHKS, YYEKEE (reference sequence). The CDR3 covers 15 residues. Trimming shortened V by 4 bases and J by 4 bases, and 17 bases separated the two germline ends.

The chain joins TRBV11-2 to TRBJ2-5; 9 bases map to TRBD1. Germline V gene sequence: CDR1 SGHAT, CDR2 FQNNGV. V trimming: 5 bases; J trimming: 4 bases; junction bases outside the gene matches: 8. This CDR3 has 15 amino acids. CDR3 loop: CASSPAGQGAETQYF. For the CDR3, the DNA is TGTGCCAGCAGCCCCGCGGGACAGGGAGCAGAGACCCAGTACTTC.

The J gene is TRBJ2-1, the V gene TRBV7-9, with 8 bases identical to TRBD1. Germline V gives CDR1 SEHNR, CDR2 FQNEAQ (reference sequence). CDR3 length: 15 residues. The V segment lost 3 bases and the J segment 6 bases; nucleotides outside the gene matches: 7. DNA for the CDR3: TGTGCCAGCAGCTTCACACAGGGGGTTGGCAATGAGCAGTTCTTC. Its translation is CASSFTQGVGNEQFF.

This chain uses TRBV4-1 with TRBJ2-1; maybe TRBD1 (6 bases). Trimming left V 2 bases short and J 7 bases short, with 15 bases between. Germline CDR1 and CDR2: MGHRA and YSYEKL. The CDR3 spans 15 residues. CDR3 coding DNA: TGCGCCAGCAGCCAACTGGACAGAAAGAAAAATGAGCAGTTCTTC. Translating gives CASSQLDRKKNEQFF.

The rearrangement links TRBV7-2 to TRBJ1-1; D not resolved. Germline CDR1 SGHTA, CDR2 FQGNSA. CDR3 size: 14 residues. V shed 2 bases and J shed 10 bases, with 17 bases lying between them. Here the CDR3 DNA reads TGTGCCAGCAGCTTAACGGCCCCCAGGCCTATAGCTTTCTTT. It codes for CASSLTAPRPIAFF. Using reference TRBV7-2 and TRBJ1-1 for the parts outside the CDR3, the full variable domain is GAGVSQSPSNKVTEKGKDVELRCDPISGHTALYWYRQSLGQGLEFLIYFQGNSAPDKSGLPSDRFSAERTGGSVSTLTIQRTQQEDSAVYLCASSLTAPRPIAFFGQGTRLTVV.

V usage is TRBV6-1 and J usage is TRBJ1-5; 7 bases are shared with TRBD1. Germline CDR1 MNHNS, CDR2 SASEGT. Trimming removed 1 base from V and 0 bases from J; junction bases left unmatched: 9. This CDR3 is 18 amino acids long. In nucleotides, the CDR3 is TGTGCCAGCAGTGAAGATCCCGGGACAGCGGATAGCAATCAGCCCCAGCATTTT. Residues: CASSEDPGTADSNQPQHF.

The rearrangement joins TRBV7-9 to TRBJ2-1, with D possibly being TRBD1 (5 bases). Germline CDR1 is SEHNR and CDR2 is FQNEAQ (reference sequence). The V end was cut by 2 bases, the J end by 1 base, with 12 bases between. CDR3 length: 16 residues. In nucleotides, the CDR3 is TGTGCCAGCAGCTTAACGCAGGGATGGTCCTACAATGAGCAGTTCTTC. This sequence encodes CASSLTQGWSYNEQFF.